Shown below are 8 T cell receptor beta chains from a single sample sequenced in a study of identical twins. TCRdb independently ran MiXCR on the 5' RACE reads; one entry per CDR3 protein. The sample yields around 230,000 distinct CDR3 sequences, about a tenth seen once. The specimen sequenced was memory (CD45RO+) T cells sorted from blood. These receptor sequences come from a woman aged 18-30 years in good health.

The chain recombines TRBV6-6 with TRBJ2-1; possible D gene TRBD2, 6 bases. Trimming took off 4 bases at V and 3 bases at J, with 7 bases between the two ends. Germline-derived CDR1 and CDR2 are MNHNY and SVGAGI (reference sequence). The length of the CDR3 is 13 residues. The CDR3 DNA is TGTGCCAGCAGTTCTAGCGTCTACAATGAGCAGTTCTTC. Translation: CASSSSVYNEQFF.

This clonotype was counted between two and nine times. CDR3 bases: TGTGCCAGCAGCACCCTCCAGACAGGCGCCCTCTCTGGGGCCAACGTCCTGACTTTC. This sequence encodes CASSTLQTGALSGANVLTF. This chain uses TRBV6-1 with TRBJ2-6; tentatively, D is TRBD1 (6 bases). Germline loops: CDR1 MNHNS, CDR2 SASEGT. The CDR3 is 19 residues long. With 6 bases removed from V and 0 bases from J, the gap between germline ends came to 21 bases.

This clonotype was counted a few times. V and J are TRBV5-1 and TRBJ1-2; a weak D match, TRBD1 (6 bases). The CDR3 consists of 16 residues. V gave up 0 bases and J gave up 0 bases, with 12 bases separating them. Germline CDR1 and CDR2: SGHRS and YFSETQ. The DNA of the CDR3 is TGCGCCAGCAGCTTGGGCCCAGGGGATTCTAACTATGGCTACACCTTC. It is translated as CASSLGPGDSNYGYTF.

This clonotype was recorded a few times. The chain joins TRBV3-1 to TRBJ2-1; 9 nucleotides match TRBD2. Trimming at V came to 0 bases and at J to 7 bases, leaving 7 bases not matched to a gene. This CDR3 spans 16 amino acids. The germline gives CDR1 LGHDT, CDR2 YNNKEL (reference sequence). This chain's CDR3 is CASSQDGRGGVNEQFF. CDR3 in DNA: TGTGCCAGCAGCCAAGATGGGCGGGGGGGCGTAAATGAGCAGTTCTTC.

Many counts were recorded for this clonotype. CDR3: CASYRDSSNYGYTF. The DNA of the CDR3 is TGTGCCAGCTACAGGGACAGCTCTAACTATGGCTACACCTTC. The chain recombines TRBV12-3 or TRBV12-4 with TRBJ1-2; 7 nucleotides agree with TRBD1. The CDR3 loop spans 14 amino acids. J was trimmed by 0 bases and V by 8 bases; bases with no gene match: 6.

This clonotype was seen a handful of times. The chain employs TRBV11-2 and TRBJ2-3; 8 nucleotides align to TRBD1. The V segment lost 10 bases and the J segment 4 bases; nucleotides outside the gene matches: 16. The CDR3 has 16 residues. CDR1 is SGHAT, CDR2 FQNNGV, per germline. CDR3 DNA: TGTGCCATCCAGCCATGGAGCCAGGGGGCTGCAGATACGCAGTATTTT. This codes for CAIQPWSQGAADTQYF. Full variable domain (missing parts from reference TRBV11-2 and TRBJ2-3): EAGVAQSPRYKIIEKRQSVAFWCNPISGHATLYWYQQILGQGPKLLIQFQNNGVVDDSQLPKDRFSAERLKGVDSTLKIQPAKLEDSAVYLCAIQPWSQGAADTQYFGPGTRLTVL.

This clonotype was seen more than once but under ten times. The rearrangement links TRBV30 to TRBJ2-3; 16 bases are a match to TRBD2. The CDR3 totals 13 residues. V dropped 5 bases and J dropped 10; count of bases not matched to a gene: 3. Germline assignment: CDR1 GTSNPN and CDR2 SVGIG (reference sequence). The CDR3 DNA sequence: TGTGCCTGGGGGACTAGCGGGAGGGGCGCGCAGTATTTT. This sequence encodes CAWGTSGRGAQYF.

CDR3 sequence reads: CASHGDAATDTQYF. The CDR3 nucleotides read TGTGCCAGCCACGGAGACGCCGCCACAGATACGCAGTATTTT. The rearrangement uses TRBV2 and TRBJ2-3, with D hard to call. The ends were cut back, 8 bases at V and 2 bases at J, with 14 bases in the middle. Germline V gene sequence: CDR1 SNHLY, CDR2 FYNNEI. The CDR3 is 14 amino acids.